This passage covers 18 T cell receptor beta chains from one sample sequenced in a study of control samples from healthy donors and cancer patients. Using immunoSEQ multiplex PCR, the repertoire was profiled, and TCRdb retains in-frame clones only, with some absent. This sample has about 79,000 clones, with under 95% found just once. The sequenced sample was PBMCs. Receptors were obtained from a woman between 40 and 50 years old with lung cancer.

This clone was seen just once. V is TRBV6-5 and J is TRBJ1-5, with TRBD1 identical over 10 bases. This CDR3 region has 15 residues. The junction had 5 bases not matched to a gene; V was cut back by 4 bases and J by 5 bases. Per germline, CDR1 MNHEY and CDR2 SVGAGI. CDR3 sequence reads: CASSLGQGMDQPQHF. The CDR3 bases are TGTGCCAGCAGTTTGGGACAGGGGATGGATCAGCCCCAGCATTTT.

The V gene is TRBV2, the J gene TRBJ1-5; no clear D. Trimming left V 8 bases short and J 1 base short, with 12 bases between. Germline V CDR1 and CDR2: SNHLY, FYNNEI. CDR3 size: 14 residues. This CDR3 is CASGRAVSNQPQHF. The CDR3 region has the DNA TGTGCCAGCGGGAGGGCGGTAAGCAATCAGCCCCAGCATTTT.

V usage is TRBV11-2 and J usage is TRBJ1-3, with D hard to call. The germline CDR1 and CDR2 sequences are SGHAT and FQNNGV. The CDR3 runs to 16 residues. Trimming took off 4 bases at V and 0 bases at J, with 13 bases between the two ends. The CDR3 protein is CASSSQQGYSGNTIYF. The CDR3 nucleotides are TGTGCCAGCAGCTCCCAACAAGGATACTCTGGAAACACCATATATTTT.

The chain carries TRBV11-2 and TRBJ1-1; no clear D. Germline V gene lookup returns CDR1 SGHAT and CDR2 FQNNGV. The CDR3 runs to 16 residues. Trimming pared 3 bases from V and 3 bases from J, leaving 17 bases between. The CDR3 loop is CASSFDGFSSDTEAFF. The DNA of the CDR3 is TGTGCCAGCAGCTTTGATGGGTTTTCCTCGGACACTGAAGCTTTCTTT.

This chain joins TRBV28 and TRBJ2-5, with D possibly TRBD1 on 6 matching bases. The CDR3 runs 15 residues. Germline V lookup: CDR1 MDHEN, CDR2 SYDVKM. V was pared by 5 bases and J by 3 bases, with 16 bases between. Here the CDR3 reads CASSPQDRMKETQYF. The CDR3 coding sequence is TGTGCCAGCAGTCCCCAAGACAGGATGAAAGAGACCCAGTACTTC.

This clone has a single count. The chain combines TRBV5-1 with TRBJ1-5, with D maybe TRBD1 (5 bases). The length of the CDR3 is 15 residues. V was trimmed by 2 bases and J by 1 base, leaving 10 bases between them. Germline CDR1 and CDR2: SGHRS and YFSETQ. The CDR3 DNA reads as TGCGCCAGCAGCTTCGGCGGGACGAGCAATCAGCCCCAGCATTTT. Translated, it gives CASSFGGTSNQPQHF. Full variable domain (rest looked up from reference TRBV5-1 and TRBJ1-5): KAGVTQTPRYLIKTRGQQVTLSCSPISGHRSVSWYQQTPGQGLQFLFEYFSETQRNKGNFPGRFSGRQFSNSRSEMNVSTLELGDSALYLCASSFGGTSNQPQHFGDGTRLSIL.

V gene TRBV4-1 combines with J gene TRBJ2-1; 13 nucleotides line up with TRBD2. The germline V gene encodes CDR1 MGHRA and CDR2 YSYEKL. CDR3 size: 16 residues. V trimming: 5 bases; J trimming: 10 bases; junction bases outside the gene matches: 11. DNA for the CDR3: TGCGCCAGCAGCACTAGCGGGGGGGCCTATCTAAAAGAGCAGTTCTTC. Its translation is CASSTSGGAYLKEQFF.

This chain links TRBV13 with TRBJ1-2, with D possibly TRBD1 on 6 matching bases. Germline loops: CDR1 PRHDT, CDR2 FYEKMQ (reference sequence). The CDR3 loop spans 13 amino acids. Trimming stripped 4 bases from V and 3 bases from J, with 9 bases between. The CDR3 sequence is CASSSTGYYGYTF. The CDR3 coding sequence is TGTGCCAGCAGCTCTACAGGGTACTATGGCTACACCTTC.

The CDR3 protein is CASSARLAGGKETQYF. Here the CDR3 DNA reads TGTGCCAGCAGCGCTAGACTAGCGGGGGGGAAGGAGACCCAGTACTTC. This rearrangement joins TRBV7-2 to TRBJ2-5, with 14 bases identical to TRBD2. The CDR3 contains 16 residues. V lost 5 bases and J lost 5; bases outside the gene matches: 7. Germline values: CDR1 SGHTA, CDR2 FQGNSA.

The chain couples TRBV7-2 to TRBJ2-3; 9 bases fit TRBD2. In germline, CDR1 is SGHTA, CDR2 FQGNSA. The CDR3 has 16 amino acids. The ends lost 1 base at V and 4 bases at J; junction bases unmatched: 6. CDR3 nucleotide sequence: TGTGCCAGCAGCTTAGTTGGCGGGGGGGCCGCAGATACGCAGTATTTT. Translated: CASSLVGGGAADTQYF. The full variable domain, its missing parts supplied by reference TRBV7-2 and TRBJ2-3, is GAGVSQSPSNKVTEKGKDVELRCDPISGHTALYWYRQSLGQGLEFLIYFQGNSAPDKSGLPSDRFSAERTGGSVSTLTIQRTQQEDSAVYLCASSLVGGGAADTQYFGPGTRLTVL.

V is TRBV7-8 and J is TRBJ1-1; D remains unclear. Germline-derived CDR1 and CDR2 are SGHVS and FQNEAQ. V shed 2 bases and J shed 1 base, with 8 bases lying between them. The CDR3 totals 14 residues. CDR3 DNA sequence: TGTGCCAGCAGCTTATCGGCGGGGAACACTGAAGCTTTCTTT. It specifies CASSLSAGNTEAFF.

The V call is TRBV9, the J call TRBJ2-3; 9 nucleotides match TRBD2. With V trimmed by 3 bases and J by 6 bases, 14 bases remained unmatched. Germline-derived CDR1 and CDR2 are SGDLS and YYNGEE. The CDR3 sequence is 17 residues long. The CDR3 reads CASSEIAGATGSDTQYF. CDR3 DNA: TGTGCCAGCAGCGAGATAGCGGGGGCCACAGGTTCGGATACGCAGTATTTT.

This rearrangement joins TRBV5-6 to TRBJ1-1, with D perhaps matching TRBD1 (5 bases). Germline loops: CDR1 SGHDT, CDR2 YYEEEE. The CDR3 is 14 residues long. V gave up 1 base and J gave up 4 bases, with 11 bases separating them. The CDR3 nucleotides are TGTGCCAGCAGCTTGTTTCGGGGGGGCACTGAAGCTTTCTTT. Protein: CASSLFRGGTEAFF. Complete variable domain (other parts from reference TRBV5-6 and TRBJ1-1): DAGVTQSPTHLIKTRGQQVTLRCSPKSGHDTVSWYQQALGQGPQFIFQYYEEEERQRGNFPDRFSGHQFPNYSSELNVNALLLGDSALYLCASSLFRGGTEAFFGQGTRLTVV.

This chain uses TRBV4-1 with TRBJ1-5, with 7 bases identical to TRBD1. J gave up 4 bases and V 4 bases, and 10 bases lay outside the gene matches. The CDR3 has 16 residues. CDR1 and CDR2 from the germline V gene are MGHRA and YSYEKL. This CDR3 reads CASSPGTGTDNQPQHF. The CDR3 nucleotides are TGCGCCAGCAGCCCAGGGACCGGGACAGATAATCAGCCCCAGCATTTT.

The chain uses TRBV11-2 and TRBJ2-7; D tentatively fits TRBD1 or TRBD2 (5 bases each). Trimming removed 6 bases from V and 2 bases from J, with 17 bases in between. CDR3 length equals 15 residues. In germline, CDR1 is SGHAT, CDR2 FQNNGV. CDR3 protein: CASRSLQGDTYEQYF. In nucleotides, the CDR3 is TGTGCCAGCAGATCCCTCCAGGGAGATACCTACGAGCAGTACTTC.

The chain employs TRBV6-6 and TRBJ1-2; 8 bases match TRBD1. Trimming cost V 5 bases and J 3 bases; bases outside gene matches: 8. Germline CDR1 MNHNY, CDR2 SVGAGI (reference sequence). The CDR3 is 15 amino acids. CDR3 region: CASSLPDREYYGYTF. The DNA for the CDR3 is TGTGCCAGCAGTCTGCCGGACAGGGAATACTATGGCTACACCTTC.

The J gene is TRBJ2-3, the V gene TRBV10-3, with 9 bases lining up with TRBD1. Losses at the gene ends were 10 bases for V and 3 bases for J; bases not matched to a gene: 11. The CDR3 spans 15 residues. Germline values: CDR1 ENHRY, CDR2 SYGVKD. CDR3 amino acids: CATGQGNVETDTQYF. DNA for the CDR3: TGTGCCACAGGACAGGGGAACGTGGAGACAGATACGCAGTATTTT.

The J gene is TRBJ1-5, the V gene TRBV14; D is ambiguous. Germline V gene lookup returns CDR1 SGHDN and CDR2 FVKESK. The V end was cut by 5 bases, the J end by 0 bases, with 23 bases between. CDR3 length: 19 residues. CDR3 nucleotide sequence: TGTGCCAGCAGCAAACCCTCCACTCTAACTGGTTATAGCAATCAGCCCCAGCATTTT. Translated, it gives CASSKPSTLTGYSNQPQHF. Drawing the rest from reference TRBV14 and TRBJ1-5, the complete variable domain is EAGVTQFPSHSVIEKGQTVTLRCDPISGHDNLYWYRRVMGKEIKFLLHFVKESKQDESGMPNNRFLAERTGGTYSTLKVQPAELEDSGVYFCASSKPSTLTGYSNQPQHFGDGTRLSIL.